This T cell receptor beta chain was found in a study of blood T cell repertoires in COVID-19. Study at large: Whether acute or convalescent, the COVID-19 samples came from the United States, Italy and Spain.

Per the original data handling: Quantification of nucleated cells was approximated via reference gene primer amplification. TCRdb keeps only in-frame clones here, not all; method: immunoSEQ multiplex PCR. That table furnishes V, J and clone size, whereas the DNA furnished D and trimming. The sample consists of fewer than 85,000 clones, 82% of them appearing once. In germline, CDR1 is MDHEN, CDR2 SYDVKM. The trim removed 3 bases at V and 5 bases at J, leaving 9 bases unmatched. This CDR3 comprises 15 residues. This clonotype was obtained from a woman aged 55 to 70 with acute or convalescent COVID-19. The source material was peripheral blood. The chain recombines TRBV28 with TRBJ1-1, with TRBD1 matching over 7 bases. CDR3 protein: CASSFAQGGKTEAFF. Here the CDR3 DNA reads TGTGCCAGCAGTTTTGCCCAGGGGGGAAAGACTGAAGCTTTCTTT.